The 26 T cell receptor beta chains below were found in one sample sequenced in a study of T-cell memory formation after mild COVID-19. TCRdb re-called the 5' RACE reads through MiXCR, storing one row per CDR3 protein. The repertoire holds hundreds of thousands of distinct CDR3 sequences, with around 28% as singletons. The sequenced material came from PBMCs or a T cell subset sorted from them (not recorded which). The receptors here all came from an adult woman who had mild COVID-19 (a few samples of this study predate the infection). Cell type and time point are not known.

This clonotype was counted a few times. This chain links TRBV5-1 with TRBJ2-1, with 7 bases lining up with TRBD1. This CDR3 spans 16 amino acids. V lost 0 bases and J lost 4; bases outside the gene matches: 7. Germline assignment: CDR1 SGHRS and CDR2 YFSETQ. This CDR3 is CASSLVPPGQYNEQFF. CDR3 nucleotides: TGCGCCAGCAGCTTGGTCCCACCGGGACAGTACAATGAGCAGTTCTTC.

The gene calls are TRBV7-2 and TRBJ1-4; D is unclear. Deletions cut 1 base from V and 7 bases from J, with 10 bases between. The V gene's germline CDR1 is SGHTA and CDR2 FQGNSA. The CDR3 has 14 residues. The CDR3 spells CASSLVTWGEKLFF. As DNA, the CDR3 is TGTGCCAGCAGCTTAGTTACGTGGGGTGAAAAACTGTTTTTT. The variable domain in full, completed from reference TRBV7-2 and TRBJ1-4, reads GAGVSQSPSNKVTEKGKDVELRCDPISGHTALYWYRQSLGQGLEFLIYFQGNSAPDKSGLPSDRFSAERTGGSVSTLTIQRTQQEDSAVYLCASSLVTWGEKLFFGSGTQLSVL.

This clonotype has ten or more counts. The chain has TRBV13 and TRBJ2-3, with D uncertain. The CDR3 runs to 11 residues. Looked up from germline, CDR1 is PRHDT and CDR2 is FYEKMQ (reference sequence). V lost 6 bases, J lost 4 bases, and 5 bases lay in between. CDR3 nucleotide sequence: TGTGCCAGCAGTTTCGCAGATACGCAGTATTTT. It translates to CASSFADTQYF.

This rearrangement joins TRBV15 to TRBJ1-5; TRBD1 matches at 9 bases. This CDR3 has 14 amino acids. Trimming at V came to 1 base and at J to 5 bases, leaving 0 bases not matched to a gene. CDR1 and CDR2 from the germline V gene are LNHNV and YYDKDF (reference sequence). CDR3 sequence: CATSRGTGDQPQHF. CDR3 DNA: TGTGCCACCAGCAGAGGGACAGGGGATCAGCCCCAGCATTTT.

The J gene is TRBJ1-2, the V gene TRBV25-1, with D perhaps matching TRBD1 (6 bases). CDR3 length equals 14 residues. V lost 1 base and J 7 bases, leaving 13 bases between the germline ends. Germline-derived CDR1 and CDR2 are MGHDK and SYGVNS. CDR3 in amino acids: CASSELTGSTGYTF. The CDR3 DNA follows: TGTGCCAGCAGTGAATTGACAGGCTCTACTGGCTACACCTTC.

V and J are TRBV4-1 and TRBJ2-7; unclear D gene. CDR3 length: 14 amino acids. V dropped 1 base and J dropped 1 base, with 8 bases sitting between them. Germline V gene data show CDR1 as MGHRA and CDR2 as YSYEKL. DNA for the CDR3: TGCGCCAGCAGCCAAGGCAGTCCTTCCTACGAGCAGTACTTC. Its protein is CASSQGSPSYEQYF.

This sequence joins TRBV20-1 and TRBJ1-5, with 7 bases identical to TRBD1. Germline assignment: CDR1 DFQATT and CDR2 SNEGSKA (reference sequence). Trimming took 3 bases from V and 7 from J; bases not matched to a gene: 15. The CDR3 has 16 residues. CDR3 protein: CSARFQTGREGQPQHF. The CDR3 DNA sequence: TGCAGTGCTAGGTTTCAGACAGGGCGAGAGGGACAGCCCCAGCATTTT.

In its sample, this clonotype was seen a few times. CDR3 in DNA: TGTGCCAGCAGTAACGGTTATAGCAATCAGCCCCAGCATTTT. It codes for CASSNGYSNQPQHF. V usage is TRBV2 and J usage is TRBJ1-5, with D hard to call. V was pared by 5 bases and J by 0 bases, with 8 bases between. Germline V lookup: CDR1 SNHLY, CDR2 FYNNEI. The CDR3 consists of 14 residues.

This clonotype was detected a few times. The chain employs TRBV27 and TRBJ2-7; D is unclear. V was shortened by 0 bases and J by 6 bases, with 9 bases between the two germline ends. This CDR3 comprises 13 residues. From germline, CDR1 is MNHEY and CDR2 SMNVEV (reference sequence). The CDR3 loop reads CASSLSNGREQYF. Here the CDR3 DNA reads TGTGCCAGCAGTTTATCGAACGGTCGCGAGCAGTACTTC.

This clonotype was observed a few times. This chain links TRBV6-6 with TRBJ1-2; no definite D call. Trimming cost V 0 bases and J 0 bases, with 14 bases left between them. The CDR3 is 17 residues long. The germline CDR1 and CDR2 sequences are MNHNY and SVGAGI (reference sequence). This CDR3 reads CASSYSLGETSNYGYTF. The CDR3 nucleotides read TGTGCCAGCAGTTACTCGTTGGGAGAGACCTCTAACTATGGCTACACCTTC.

The chain links TRBV5-1 to TRBJ1-5; D unclear. The V end was cut by 3 bases, the J end by 7 bases, with 23 bases between. The germline V gene has CDR1 SGHRS and CDR2 YFSETQ. The CDR3 loop spans 17 amino acids. The CDR3 sequence is CASSSDPTIFQVQPQHF. As DNA, the CDR3 is TGCGCCAGCAGCTCCGACCCGACGATTTTTCAAGTCCAGCCCCAGCATTTT.

The genes are TRBV20-1 and TRBJ1-1; D might be TRBD1 (5 bases). Trimming pared 2 bases from V and 4 bases from J, leaving 11 bases between. This CDR3 has 13 residues. Germline V gene lookup returns CDR1 DFQATT and CDR2 SNEGSKA (reference sequence). The CDR3 sequence: CSARRQGGTEAFF. CDR3 nucleotides: TGCAGTGCTAGAAGGCAGGGCGGCACTGAAGCTTTCTTT.

This chain joins TRBV12-3 or TRBV12-4 and TRBJ2-4, with 11 bases matching TRBD2. V was clipped by 4 bases and J by 6 bases; unmatched bases: 11. The CDR3 extends over 17 amino acids. The CDR3 DNA sequence: TGTGCCAGCAGTTCTACCTTAGCGGGAGGGGCGACAAACATTCAGTACTTC. As protein: CASSSTLAGGATNIQYF.

The chain has TRBV2 and TRBJ2-5; D gene ambiguous. This CDR3 comprises 15 residues. Deletions cut 7 bases from V and 4 bases from J, with 19 bases between. The germline V gene has CDR1 SNHLY and CDR2 FYNNEI. In DNA form, the CDR3 reads TGTGCCAGCACCCCTGGCACCACCGGTGCAGAGACCCAGTACTTC. Translated, it gives CASTPGTTGAETQYF.

This rearrangement joins TRBV7-6 to TRBJ2-1, with D uncertain. There are 14 residues in the CDR3. Trimming pared 1 base from V and 7 bases from J, leaving 11 bases between. Germline CDR1 reads SGHVS; CDR2 reads FNYEAQ. This CDR3 is CASSLVSARNEQFF. The CDR3 nucleotides read TGTGCCAGCAGCTTAGTTTCAGCGAGAAATGAGCAGTTCTTC.

This rearrangement joins TRBV5-1 to TRBJ2-5, with a weak D call TRBD1 (5 bases). This CDR3 has 13 amino acids. The V and J ends lost 4 bases and 4 bases respectively, with 11 bases between them. Looked up from germline, CDR1 is SGHRS and CDR2 is YFSETQ. CDR3 coding DNA: TGCGCCAGCAGCGACCAGGGTTCAGAGACCCAGTACTTC. Its protein is CASSDQGSETQYF.

The chain couples TRBV5-4 to TRBJ2-3, with 7 positions matching TRBD1. This CDR3 comprises 15 residues. In germline, CDR1 is SGHNT, CDR2 YYREEE (reference sequence). The V gene end was trimmed by 3 bases and the J gene end by 2 bases; junction bases not matched to a gene: 6. The CDR3 reads CASSSLTGTTDTQYF. The CDR3 DNA is TGTGCCAGCAGCTCGCTGACAGGGACCACAGATACGCAGTATTTT.

The sample holds many counts of this clonotype. The chain couples TRBV7-8 to TRBJ2-5; TRBD2 agrees at 10 bases. The ends lost 6 bases at V and 1 base at J; junction bases unmatched: 11. Per the germline V gene, CDR1 is SGHVS and CDR2 is FQNEAQ. This CDR3 has 17 amino acids. In nucleotides, the CDR3 is TGTGCCAGCAGTCAATCCCTAGCGGGAGTCCTCCAAGAGACCCAGTACTTC. This encodes CASSQSLAGVLQETQYF.

This chain joins TRBV5-1 and TRBJ1-2; D remains unclear. This CDR3 has 15 amino acids. Trimming removed 2 bases at V and 2 bases at J, with 13 bases between. Germline CDR1 reads SGHRS; CDR2 reads YFSETQ. The DNA for the CDR3 is TGCGCCAGCAGCTTTACCCCTCCAGGAAACTATGGCTACACCTTC. This translates into CASSFTPPGNYGYTF.

There are a few counts of this clonotype. This sequence joins TRBV20-1 and TRBJ1-2; 8 bases are shared with TRBD1. The trim removed 7 bases at V and 10 bases at J, leaving 11 bases unmatched. Looked up from germline, CDR1 is DFQATT and CDR2 is SNEGSKA (reference sequence). This CDR3 has 12 amino acids. The DNA of the CDR3 is TGCAGTGAATCCGGGACAGGTCAAGACTACACCTTC. Residues: CSESGTGQDYTF.

The chain has TRBV5-1 and TRBJ2-1; no reliable D call. Looked up from germline, CDR1 is SGHRS and CDR2 is YFSETQ. The CDR3 is 16 amino acids. V dropped 1 base and J dropped 5 bases, with 16 bases sitting between them. The CDR3 bases are TGCGCCAGCAGCTTGAAAGGACGATCTCAAAACAATGAGCAGTTCTTC. It specifies CASSLKGRSQNNEQFF.

This CDR3 is CASSYSTGAAGYGYTF. As DNA, the CDR3 is TGTGCCAGCAGTTACTCGACGGGGGCCGCTGGCTATGGCTACACCTTC. V and J are TRBV6-6 and TRBJ1-2; TRBD1 might be the D (6 bases). The germline CDR1 and CDR2 sequences are MNHNY and SVGAGI (reference sequence). The V gene lost 0 bases and the J gene lost 4 bases, with 15 bases spanning the gap. The CDR3 extends over 16 amino acids.

The sample holds a few counts of this clonotype. The J gene is TRBJ1-2, the V gene TRBV7-9, with D hard to call. The V end was cut by 5 bases, the J end by 4 bases, with 20 bases between. From germline, CDR1 is SEHNR and CDR2 FQNEAQ (reference sequence). The length of the CDR3 is 16 residues. Written as DNA, the CDR3 is TGTGCCAGCAGCCCGTCGAGCCAGGACGCCTCCTATGGCTACACCTTC. Translation gives CASSPSSQDASYGYTF.

This sequence joins TRBV20-1 and TRBJ1-5; perhaps TRBD1 as D (5 bases). The germline V gene has CDR1 DFQATT and CDR2 SNEGSKA (reference sequence). The CDR3 contains 13 residues. CDR3 loop: CGAPLDSNQPQHF. In DNA form, the CDR3 reads TGCGGGGCCCCGCTCGATAGCAATCAGCCCCAGCATTTT.

Only a few counts were recorded for this clonotype. V usage is TRBV18 and J usage is TRBJ2-7, with D possibly called TRBD1 or TRBD2 (5 bases each). Germline V gives CDR1 KGHSH, CDR2 LQKENI. CDR3 length equals 14 residues. V gave up 2 bases and J gave up 6 bases, with 14 bases separating them. CDR3 protein: CASSPSRDGAEQYF. The CDR3, as DNA: TGTGCCAGCTCACCATCCAGGGACGGAGCCGAGCAGTACTTC.

The chain links TRBV6-5 to TRBJ2-7, with 7 bases lining up with TRBD1. There are 12 residues in the CDR3. The trim removed 7 bases at V and 5 bases at J, leaving 5 bases unmatched. Per germline, CDR1 MNHEY and CDR2 SVGAGI. The CDR3 region is CASTGQAHEQYF. CDR3 nucleotides: TGTGCCAGCACTGGACAGGCACACGAGCAGTACTTC.